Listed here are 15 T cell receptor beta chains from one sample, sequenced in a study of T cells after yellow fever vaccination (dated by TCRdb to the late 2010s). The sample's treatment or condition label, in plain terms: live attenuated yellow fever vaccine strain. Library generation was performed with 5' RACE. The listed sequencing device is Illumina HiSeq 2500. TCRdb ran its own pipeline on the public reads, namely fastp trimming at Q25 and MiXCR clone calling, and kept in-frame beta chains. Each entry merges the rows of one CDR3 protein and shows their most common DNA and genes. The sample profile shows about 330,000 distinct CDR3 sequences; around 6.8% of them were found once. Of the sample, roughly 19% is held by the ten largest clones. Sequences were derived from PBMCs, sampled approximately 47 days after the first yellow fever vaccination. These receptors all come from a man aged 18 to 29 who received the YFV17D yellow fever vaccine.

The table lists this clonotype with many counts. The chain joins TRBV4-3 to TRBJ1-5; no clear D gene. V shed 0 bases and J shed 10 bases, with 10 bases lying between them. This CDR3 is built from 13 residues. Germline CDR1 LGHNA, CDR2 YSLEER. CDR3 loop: CASSQDTREPQHF. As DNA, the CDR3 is TGCGCCAGCAGCCAAGATACCCGGGAACCCCAGCATTTT.

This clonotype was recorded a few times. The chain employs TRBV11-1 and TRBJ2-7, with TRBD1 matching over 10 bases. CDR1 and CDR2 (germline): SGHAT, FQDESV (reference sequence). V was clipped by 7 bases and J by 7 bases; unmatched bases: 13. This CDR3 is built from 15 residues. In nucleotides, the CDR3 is TGTGCCAGCACCGTCGACAGGGGGCGAATCGGGGAGCAGTACGTC. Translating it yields CASTVDRGRIGEQYV.

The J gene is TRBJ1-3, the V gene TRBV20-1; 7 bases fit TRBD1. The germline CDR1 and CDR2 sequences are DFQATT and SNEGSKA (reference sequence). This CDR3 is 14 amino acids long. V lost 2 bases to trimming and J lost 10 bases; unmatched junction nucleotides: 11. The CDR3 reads CSARPPTGEGTIYF. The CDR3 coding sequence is TGCAGTGCTAGACCACCCACAGGGGAGGGGACCATATATTTT.

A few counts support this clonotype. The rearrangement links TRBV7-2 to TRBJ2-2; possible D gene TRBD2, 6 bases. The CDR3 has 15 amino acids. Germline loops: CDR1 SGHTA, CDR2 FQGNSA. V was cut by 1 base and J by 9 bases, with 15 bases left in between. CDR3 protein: CASSLGRARRWELFF. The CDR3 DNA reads TGTGCCAGCAGCTTAGGGAGGGCGCGACGGTGGGAGCTGTTTTTT. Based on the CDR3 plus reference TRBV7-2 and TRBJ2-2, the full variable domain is GAGVSQSPSNKVTEKGKDVELRCDPISGHTALYWYRQSLGQGLEFLIYFQGNSAPDKSGLPSDRFSAERTGGSVSTLTIQRTQQEDSAVYLCASSLGRARRWELFFGEGSRLTVL.

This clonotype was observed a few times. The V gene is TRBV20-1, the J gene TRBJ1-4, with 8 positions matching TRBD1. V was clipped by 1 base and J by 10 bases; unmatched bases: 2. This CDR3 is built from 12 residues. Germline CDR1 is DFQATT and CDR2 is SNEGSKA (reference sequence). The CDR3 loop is CSARGTGRKLFF. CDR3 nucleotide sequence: TGCAGTGCTAGAGGGACAGGGAGAAAACTGTTTTTT.

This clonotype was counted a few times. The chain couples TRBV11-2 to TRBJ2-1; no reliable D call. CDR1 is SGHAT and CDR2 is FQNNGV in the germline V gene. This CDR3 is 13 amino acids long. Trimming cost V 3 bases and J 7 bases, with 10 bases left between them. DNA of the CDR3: TGTGCCAGCAGCTTTCGTCCTGGGAATGAGCAGTTCTTC. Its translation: CASSFRPGNEQFF.

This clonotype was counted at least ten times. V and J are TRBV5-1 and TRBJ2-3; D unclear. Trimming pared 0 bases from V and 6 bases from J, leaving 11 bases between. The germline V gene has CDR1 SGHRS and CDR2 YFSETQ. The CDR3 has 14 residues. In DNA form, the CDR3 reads TGCGCCAGCAGCTTGGCGTCGATCGCGGATACGCAGTATTTT. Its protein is CASSLASIADTQYF.

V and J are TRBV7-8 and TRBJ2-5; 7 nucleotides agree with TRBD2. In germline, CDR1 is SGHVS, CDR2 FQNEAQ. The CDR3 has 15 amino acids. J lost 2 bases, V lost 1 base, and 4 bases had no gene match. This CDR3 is CASSLGAGKQETQYF. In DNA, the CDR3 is TGTGCCAGCAGCTTAGGAGCGGGAAAACAAGAGACCCAGTACTTC. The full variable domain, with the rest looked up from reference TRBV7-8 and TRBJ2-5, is GAGVSQSPRYKVAKRGQDVALRCDPISGHVSLFWYQQALGQGPEFLTYFQNEAQLDKSGLPSDRFFAERPEGSVSTLKIQRTQQEDSAVYLCASSLGAGKQETQYFGPGTRLLVL.

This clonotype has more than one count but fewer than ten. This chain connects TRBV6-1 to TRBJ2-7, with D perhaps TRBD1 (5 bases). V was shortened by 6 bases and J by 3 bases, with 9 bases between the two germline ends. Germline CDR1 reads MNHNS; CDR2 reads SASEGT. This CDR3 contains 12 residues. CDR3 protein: CASRSRVYEQYV. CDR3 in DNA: TGTGCCAGCAGGAGCAGGGTCTACGAGCAGTACGTC.

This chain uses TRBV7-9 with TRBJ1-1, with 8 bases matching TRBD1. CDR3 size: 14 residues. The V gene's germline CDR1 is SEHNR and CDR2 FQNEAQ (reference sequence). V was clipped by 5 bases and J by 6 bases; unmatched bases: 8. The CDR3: CASSRPGGMAEAFF. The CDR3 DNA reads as TGTGCCAGCAGCCGGCCAGGGGGCATGGCTGAAGCTTTCTTT.

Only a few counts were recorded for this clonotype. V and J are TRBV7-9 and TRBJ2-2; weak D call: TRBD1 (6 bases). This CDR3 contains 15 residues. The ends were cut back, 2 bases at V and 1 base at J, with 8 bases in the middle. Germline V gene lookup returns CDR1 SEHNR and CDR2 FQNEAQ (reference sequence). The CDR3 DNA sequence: TGTGCCAGCAGCTTAAGGGGACAGAACACCGGGGAGCTGTTTTTT. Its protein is CASSLRGQNTGELFF.

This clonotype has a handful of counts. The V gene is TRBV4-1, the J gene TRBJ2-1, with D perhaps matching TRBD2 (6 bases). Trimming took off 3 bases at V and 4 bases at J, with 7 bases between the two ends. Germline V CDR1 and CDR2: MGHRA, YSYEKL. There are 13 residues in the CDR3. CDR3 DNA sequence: TGCGCCAGCAGCCACGGGGGATACAATGAGCAGTTCTTC. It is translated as CASSHGGYNEQFF.

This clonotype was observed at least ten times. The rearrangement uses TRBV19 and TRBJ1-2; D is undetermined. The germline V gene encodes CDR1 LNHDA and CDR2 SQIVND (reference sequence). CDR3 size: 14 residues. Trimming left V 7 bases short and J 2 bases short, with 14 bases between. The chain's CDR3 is CASNPGERNYGYTF. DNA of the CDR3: TGTGCCAGTAACCCAGGTGAGAGGAACTATGGCTACACCTTC.

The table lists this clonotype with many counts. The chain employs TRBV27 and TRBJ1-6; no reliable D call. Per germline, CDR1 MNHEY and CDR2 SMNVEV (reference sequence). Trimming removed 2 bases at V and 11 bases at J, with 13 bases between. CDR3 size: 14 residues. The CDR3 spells CASSLGMEGPPLHF. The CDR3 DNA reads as TGTGCCAGCAGTTTAGGAATGGAAGGTCCACCCCTCCACTTT.

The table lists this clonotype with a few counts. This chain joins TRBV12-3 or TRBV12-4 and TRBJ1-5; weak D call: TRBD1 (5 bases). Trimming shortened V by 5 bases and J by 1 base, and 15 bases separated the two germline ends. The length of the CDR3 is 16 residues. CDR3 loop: CASSPQVGLSNQPQHF. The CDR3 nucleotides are TGTGCCAGCAGTCCACAGGTAGGACTCAGCAATCAGCCCCAGCATTTT.